Listed below are T cell receptor beta chains from one sample, sequenced in a study of HIV-infected patients and healthy controls. TCRdb passed the 5' RACE reads through MiXCR, listing each CDR3 protein once. The sample has some 67,000 distinct CDR3 sequences; approximately 15% are singletons. Material for sequencing was CD4+ T cells from blood. The receptor source for this set is a human donor in good health. Both conserved end residues are part of each CDR3. Each record gives: J gene, D gene, clone size, V gene, CDR3 protein, CDR3 DNA. The D gene is left open where the match is weak. The size entry is marked missing in some rows and otherwise reads once, few, many or a size class.

J: TRBJ2-7
D: TRBD2
size: many
V: TRBV7-2
CDR3: CASSFTTGLAGGPTATYEQYF
DNA: TGTGCCAGCAGCTTCACGACGGGACTAGCGGGAGGGCCCACTGCGACTTACGAGCAGTACTTC

J: TRBJ1-1
D: NA
size: few
V: TRBV28
CDR3: CASKLLVGGTDTEAFF
DNA: TGTGCCAGCAAATTGCTAGTCGGCGGGACGGACACTGAAGCTTTCTTT

J: TRBJ2-5
D: NA
size: NA
V: TRBV5-1
CDR3: CASSFVNSGGQETQYF
DNA: TGCGCCAGCAGCTTCGTTAATTCGGGCGGGCAAGAGACCCAGTACTTC

J: TRBJ2-7
D: NA
size: few
V: TRBV19
CDR3: CASSTTDIAYEQYF
DNA: TGTGCCAGTAGTACAACAGATATCGCCTACGAGCAGTACTTC

J: TRBJ2-1
D: TRBD1
size: many
V: TRBV24-1
CDR3: CATRGQGAHNEQFF
DNA: TGTGCCACCCGGGGACAGGGGGCGCACAATGAGCAGTTCTTC

J: TRBJ2-7
D: TRBD2
size: few
V: TRBV11-2
CDR3: CASSATSGGSAQYF
DNA: TGTGCCAGCAGCGCAACTAGCGGGGGGTCGGCGCAGTACTTC

J: TRBJ2-7
D: TRBD2
size: many
V: TRBV5-5
CDR3: CASSLALAGGPSPYEQYF
DNA: TGTGCCAGCAGCTTGGCCCTAGCGGGAGGCCCCTCCCCCTACGAGCAGTACTTC

J: TRBJ2-1
D: TRBD2
size: few
V: TRBV20-1
CDR3: CSARRLAGDREQFF
DNA: TGCAGTGCTAGGAGACTAGCGGGAGATCGGGAGCAGTTCTTC

J: TRBJ2-7
D: NA
size: NA
V: TRBV6-1
CDR3: CASSAEGERAYEQYF
DNA: TGTGCCAGCAGTGCTGAGGGTGAACGGGCGTACGAGCAGTACTTC

J: TRBJ2-6
D: NA
size: many
V: TRBV7-8
CDR3: CASSSSGANVLTF
DNA: TGTGCCAGCAGCTCGTCTGGGGCCAACGTCCTGACTTTC

J: TRBJ2-1
D: TRBD2
size: NA
V: TRBV5-1
CDR3: CASSPDSKTSGRANEQFF
DNA: TGCGCCAGCAGCCCCGACTCCAAGACTAGCGGGAGGGCGAATGAGCAGTTCTTC

J: TRBJ1-1
D: NA
size: few
V: TRBV18
CDR3: CASSPQGGNTEAFF
DNA: TGTGCCAGCTCACCACAGGGGGGAAACACTGAAGCTTTCTTT

J: TRBJ1-4
D: TRBD1
size: many
V: TRBV27
CDR3: CASRERGGQGATNEKLFF
DNA: TGTGCCAGCAGAGAGAGAGGGGGACAGGGGGCGACTAATGAAAAACTGTTTTTT

J: TRBJ2-1
D: TRBD2
size: few
V: TRBV6-2/TRBV6-3
CDR3: CASSYTGLAGVPGFF
DNA: TGTGCCAGCAGTTACACGGGACTAGCGGGAGTCCCGGGGTTCTTC

J: TRBJ1-5
D: NA
size: many
V: TRBV6-2/TRBV6-3
CDR3: CASSPWRDSNQPQHF
DNA: TGTGCCAGCAGCCCCTGGAGGGATAGCAATCAGCCCCAGCATTTT

J: TRBJ1-1
D: TRBD1
size: many
V: TRBV20-1
CDR3: CSARRQGTNTEAFF
DNA: TGCAGTGCCCGTCGACAGGGGACCAACACTGAAGCTTTCTTT

J: TRBJ1-4
D: NA
size: few
V: TRBV20-1
CDR3: CSATGSFGELFF
DNA: TGCAGTGCTACTGGGTCCTTTGGGGAACTGTTTTTT

J: TRBJ1-1
D: NA
size: NA
V: TRBV7-9
CDR3: CASIPSRTGKAFF
DNA: TGTGCCAGCATCCCGAGCCGGACCGGCAAAGCTTTCTTT

J: TRBJ2-1
D: NA
size: few
V: TRBV28
CDR3: CASSLARRSRLVHEQFF
DNA: TGTGCCAGCAGTTTAGCAAGACGGTCCCGCTTGGTCCATGAGCAGTTCTTC

J: TRBJ2-7
D: NA
size: few
V: TRBV12-3/TRBV12-4
CDR3: CASSTKPTGWYEQYF
DNA: TGTGCCAGCAGCACTAAACCTACAGGGTGGTACGAGCAGTACTTC

J: TRBJ2-5
D: TRBD1
size: NA
V: TRBV30
CDR3: CACGTGGETQYF
DNA: TGTGCCTGTGGGACAGGGGGAGAGACCCAGTACTTC

J: TRBJ2-3
D: NA
size: medium-sized
V: TRBV11-2
CDR3: CASSLFPSLTDTQYF
DNA: TGTGCCAGCAGCTTATTTCCTAGTCTGACAGATACGCAGTATTTT

J: TRBJ2-3
D: NA
size: few
V: TRBV5-4
CDR3: CASRRSGVGGTDTQYF
DNA: TGTGCCAGCAGACGCTCGGGAGTTGGGGGCACAGATACGCAGTATTTT

J: TRBJ2-3
D: NA
size: NA
V: TRBV29-1
CDR3: CSVGTPNLADTQYF
DNA: TGCAGCGTGGGGACGCCAAACCTAGCAGATACGCAGTATTTT

J: TRBJ1-4
D: TRBD1
size: NA
V: TRBV12-3/TRBV12-4
CDR3: CASTEQGTRLGEKLFF
DNA: TGTGCCAGCACCGAACAGGGGACGAGGCTAGGTGAAAAACTGTTTTTT

J: TRBJ2-3
D: NA
size: few
V: TRBV12-3/TRBV12-4
CDR3: CAIYPISGTDTQYF
DNA: TGTGCCATCTATCCCATCTCGGGCACAGATACGCAGTATTTT

J: TRBJ2-1
D: NA
size: few
V: TRBV24-1
CDR3: CATSDMMGGGAPTSYNEQFF
DNA: TGTGCCACCAGTGATATGATGGGCGGGGGCGCTCCGACGTCCTACAATGAGCAGTTCTTC

J: TRBJ1-4
D: NA
size: many
V: TRBV4-3
CDR3: CASSQEVQTTNEKLFF
DNA: TGCGCCAGCAGCCAAGAGGTACAGACTACTAATGAAAAACTGTTTTTT

J: TRBJ2-5
D: TRBD2
size: NA
V: TRBV20-1
CDR3: CSAGTSGSWAQYF
DNA: TGCAGTGCGGGGACTAGCGGGAGCTGGGCCCAGTACTTC

J: TRBJ2-3
D: NA
size: few
V: TRBV27
CDR3: CASSLRPGFGTDTQYF
DNA: TGTGCCAGCAGTTTACGCCCGGGGTTTGGGACAGATACGCAGTATTTT

J: TRBJ1-2
D: NA
size: many
V: TRBV29-1
CDR3: CSVGNNNYGYTF
DNA: TGCAGCGTAGGAAACAATAACTATGGCTACACCTTC